The present entry profiles one TCR beta chain with its context. Its antigen is undetermined. The data are from a study of cytomegalovirus exposure and HLA in healthy donors. Use of 60 Vbeta and 13 Jbeta primers characterized the PCR. Profiled with immunoSEQ multiplex PCR; TCRdb holds only in-frame clones, not every one. The sample has about 89,000 clones; roughly 80% are singletons. The V end was cut by 7 bases, the J end by 0 bases, with 14 bases between. Germline CDR1 reads SGHKS; CDR2 reads YYEKEE (reference sequence). The CDR3 totals 15 residues. Study outcomes and limitations: Sequencing likely produced, as an artifact, a cluster of highly shared sequence variants. Earlier analysis found most TCR beta V segments productive about 90% or about 30% of the time. An analysis that came later showed most CMV-associated TCR beta chains appearing HLA-restricted. The sole available immune exposure information was CMV serostatus.

The sequence came from a man younger than 40 in good health and CMV-seronegative. V and J are TRBV5-5 and TRBJ2-1; the D is unclear. The sample taken for sequencing was PBMCs. The CDR3 region has the DNA TGTGCCAGCTCAGACTCGTTAAGCTCCTACAATGAGCAGTTCTTC. Its protein product is CASSDSLSSYNEQFF.